This TCR beta chain was documented in a study of T cells expressing NK-cell markers. For each CDR3 protein, TCRdb gives one entry from its re-call of the 5' RACE reads, without DNA. This table lists a few hundred thousand distinct CDR3 sequences. CDR1 is SGHVS, CDR2 FNYEAQ, per germline. The CDR3 runs to 14 residues. The gene calls are TRBV7-6 and TRBJ2-2; the D call of TRBD2 rests on TCRdb alone, since no DNA is present to check it. The TCR originated in a man aged 18-70 years in good health. The sample comprised blood T cells: a sorted CD56 or NKG2C T cell subset, CD4+ or CD8+ T cells, or bulk PBMC T cells (not recorded which). CDR3: CASTGGVNTGELFF.